This is a list of T cell receptor beta chains from one sample in a study of blood T cell repertoires in COVID-19. Libraries were prepared by immunoSEQ multiplex PCR; TCRdb keeps only in-frame clonotypes and omits some of them. The sample shows some 330,000 clones, around 90% of them seen only once. Specimen: PBMCs or T cells enriched from blood (not recorded which). All receptors derive from a young man who had recovered from COVID-19. The CDR3 runs from the conserved cysteine through the conserved F or W. D genes are given only for firm matches. The size of a clone is reported for some rows only, either as once, few or many, or as a class for expanded clones.

>NA|TRBV5-4|NA|TRBJ1-1|14
CASSSGESNTEAFF
TGTGCCAGCAGCTCCGGGGAATCGAACACTGAAGCTTTCTTT
>TRBD2|TRBV28|NA|TRBJ2-1|16
CASSLTSGGLNNEQFF
TGTGCCAGCAGTTTAACTAGCGGGGGCTTAAACAATGAGCAGTTCTTC
>NA|TRBV2|NA|TRBJ1-5|15
CASSLKAGADQPQHF
TGTGCCAGCAGCTTAAAGGCGGGGGCAGATCAGCCCCAGCATTTT
>NA|TRBV4-2|NA|TRBJ2-5|15
CASSLHGQVQETQYF
TGTGCCAGCAGCCTCCACGGACAAGTCCAAGAGACCCAGTACTTC
>NA|TRBV7-2|NA|TRBJ2-7|15
CASSLYILPPYEQYF
TGTGCCAGCAGCTTATACATTCTCCCCCCCTACGAGCAGTACTTC
>TRBD1|TRBV28|once|TRBJ1-5|17
CASSLFAGGDYRQPQHF
TGTGCCAGCAGTTTATTCGCAGGGGGCGATTATCGTCAGCCCCAGCATTTT
>NA|TRBV30|NA|TRBJ2-6|16
CAWSSLGVTGANVLTF
TGTGCCTGGAGTAGTCTAGGGGTTACTGGGGCCAACGTCCTGACTTTC
>NA|TRBV2|NA|TRBJ1-2|12
CASNDQGKGYTF
TGTGCCAGCAACGACCAGGGTAAAGGCTACACCTTC
>TRBD1|TRBV12-3/TRBV12-4|NA|TRBJ1-4|13
CASRQGAGEKLFF
TGTGCCAGCAGGCAGGGGGCCGGGGAAAAACTGTTTTTT
>NA|TRBV19|NA|TRBJ1-5|13
CASTGRGREPQHF
TGTGCCAGTACCGGCAGGGGAAGAGAGCCCCAGCATTTT
>TRBD1|TRBV7-8|once|TRBJ1-6|17
CASSQSWTGGSNSPLHF
TGTGCCAGCAGCCAATCATGGACAGGGGGCTCGAATTCACCCCTCCACTTT
>NA|TRBV7-6|NA|TRBJ1-6|16
CASSPRGSSYNSPLHF
TGTGCCAGCAGCCCACGGGGGAGCTCCTATAATTCACCCCTCCACTTT
>TRBD2|TRBV28|once|TRBJ2-7|15
CASSLMGRETYEQYF
TGTGCCAGCAGTTTAATGGGGAGGGAAACGTACGAGCAGTACTTC
>NA|TRBV6-5|NA|TRBJ1-3|13
CASSPLSGNTIYF
TGTGCCAGCAGCCCCCTATCTGGAAACACCATATATTTT
>NA|TRBV10-1|NA|TRBJ1-1|15
CASSAKQGLNTEAFF
TGCGCCAGCAGTGCCAAACAGGGTTTGAACACTGAAGCTTTCTTT
>NA|TRBV2|NA|TRBJ2-3|14
CASSYQGRTDTQYF
TGTGCCAGCAGTTATCAGGGGCGGACAGATACGCAGTATTTT
>TRBD1|TRBV5-8|once|TRBJ2-1|13
CARTGVAYNEQFF
TGTGCCAGAACAGGGGTTGCCTACAATGAGCAGTTCTTC
>TRBD1|TRBV28|NA|TRBJ1-4|15
CASSLLQGRGGELFF
TGTGCCAGCAGTCTCTTACAGGGGCGGGGTGGGGAACTGTTTTTT
>TRBD1|TRBV19|NA|TRBJ2-7|15
CASSTTTRGLYEQYF
TGTGCCAGTAGTACAACGACCAGGGGGCTATACGAGCAGTACTTC
>NA|TRBV27|NA|TRBJ1-3|13
CASRRSSGNTIYF
TGTGCCAGCAGACGGAGCTCTGGAAACACCATATATTTT
>NA|TRBV12-3/TRBV12-4|NA|TRBJ2-5|11
CASNSGETQYF
TGTGCCAGCAATTCCGGGGAGACCCAGTACTTC
>TRBD1|TRBV2|NA|TRBJ1-5|14
CASSGTGAHQPQHF
TGTGCCAGCAGTGGTACAGGGGCCCATCAGCCCCAGCATTTT
>NA|TRBV7-6|few|TRBJ2-2|20
CASSLVRSGQTITNTGELFF
TGTGCCAGCAGCTTAGTTCGTTCAGGACAGACGATTACGAACACCGGGGAGCTGTTTTTT
>NA|TRBV2|NA|TRBJ1-2|11
CARDNDYGYTF
TGTGCCAGGGACAACGACTATGGCTACACCTTC
>NA|TRBV5-5|NA|TRBJ2-7|18
CASSWGVGRPGFSYEQYF
TGTGCCAGCAGCTGGGGGGTCGGCAGACCCGGTTTCTCCTACGAGCAGTACTTC
>NA|TRBV4-2|NA|TRBJ2-3|16
CASSQDYPRSTDTQYF
TGTGCCAGCAGCCAAGATTATCCTAGGTCCACAGATACGCAGTATTTT
>NA|TRBV3-1/TRBV3-2|few|TRBJ1-2|13
CASSQGVEFGYTF
TGTGCCAGCAGCCAAGGTGTCGAGTTCGGCTACACCTTC
>NA|TRBV28|NA|TRBJ1-1|16
CASSLGRRGGNTEAFF
TGTGCCAGCAGTTTAGGGCGGAGAGGGGGGAACACTGAAGCTTTCTTT
>NA|TRBV5-5|NA|TRBJ1-5|15
CASSLGPTEVQPQHF
TGTGCCAGCAGCTTGGGGCCGACAGAAGTTCAGCCCCAGCATTTT
>TRBD1|TRBV24-1|NA|TRBJ2-3|17
CATSSKFVRQGRDTQYF
TGTGCCACCAGCAGTAAATTCGTGAGACAGGGTCGAGATACGCAGTATTTT
>TRBD1|TRBV10-2|NA|TRBJ1-3|16
CASRAGDRVSGNTIYF
TGCGCCAGCAGAGCCGGGGACAGGGTCTCTGGAAACACCATATATTTT
>TRBD1|TRBV4-1|few|TRBJ1-6|19
CASSQVLPELDRGPSPLHF
TGCGCCAGCAGCCAAGTGCTTCCTGAGTTAGACAGGGGGCCTTCACCCCTCCACTTT
>TRBD2|TRBV7-9|NA|TRBJ2-1|15
CASSLAVGGFDEQFF
TGTGCCAGCAGCTTAGCGGTGGGAGGGTTCGATGAGCAGTTCTTC
>NA|TRBV30|NA|TRBJ1-2|14
CAWSDLDWNYGYTF
TGTGCCTGGAGTGACCTGGACTGGAACTATGGCTACACCTTC
>NA|TRBV28|NA|TRBJ1-4|15
CASSLVEGSWEKLFF
TGTGCCAGCAGTTTGGTCGAGGGTTCGTGGGAAAAACTGTTTTTT
>NA|TRBV7-3|NA|TRBJ2-3|16
CASSLWGVSSTDTQYF
TGTGCCAGCAGCTTATGGGGAGTATCTAGCACAGATACGCAGTATTTT
>NA|TRBV28|once|TRBJ2-1|13
CASRQSSYNEQFF
TGTGCCAGCAGACAAAGCTCCTACAATGAGCAGTTCTTC
>NA|TRBV30|NA|TRBJ2-1|14
CAWGVGGAHNEQFF
TGTGCCTGGGGGGTGGGTGGGGCGCACAATGAGCAGTTCTTC
>NA|TRBV25-1|few|TRBJ1-2|13
CASSASGIYGYTF
TGTGCCAGCAGTGCCTCGGGGATCTATGGCTACACCTTC
>NA|TRBV6-5|NA|TRBJ2-1|14
CATTRLGTRNEQFF
TGTGCCACCACTCGGCTAGGCACCCGCAATGAGCAGTTCTTC
>TRBD2|TRBV5-1|once|TRBJ2-1|16
CASSLGGSGSYNEQFF
TGCGCCAGCAGCTTGGGAGGTAGCGGGTCTTACAATGAGCAGTTCTTC
>NA|TRBV11-2|once|TRBJ1-2|15
CASSLVPDSNYGYTF
TGTGCCAGCAGCTTAGTCCCGGACAGTAACTATGGCTACACCTTC
>TRBD1|TRBV14|few|TRBJ2-7|15
CASSQEGTATYEQYF
TGTGCCAGCAGCCAAGAAGGGACAGCTACCTACGAGCAGTACTTC
>NA|TRBV28|NA|TRBJ2-7|16
CASSSPPEQAIYEQYF
TGTGCCAGCAGTTCACCCCCGGAACAGGCTATCTACGAGCAGTACTTC
>NA|TRBV6-5|once|TRBJ1-1|15
CASSYGQAMNTEAFF
TGTGCCAGCAGTTACGGGCAGGCCATGAACACTGAAGCTTTCTTT
>NA|TRBV11-2|NA|TRBJ1-1|14
CASSRGGMNTEAFF
TGTGCCAGCAGCCGCGGGGGGATGAACACTGAAGCTTTCTTT
>NA|TRBV7-9|NA|TRBJ2-7|15
CASSLGRQGHYEQYF
TGTGCCAGCAGCTTAGGGCGGCAGGGGCACTACGAGCAGTACTTC
>NA|TRBV5-4|NA|TRBJ1-4|15
CASSLTGLANEKLFF
TGTGCCAGCAGCTTGACAGGGCTCGCTAATGAAAAACTGTTTTTT
>NA|TRBV19|NA|TRBJ1-5|13
CASSQGPVQPQHF
TGTGCCAGTAGTCAGGGGCCGGTCCAGCCCCAGCATTTT
>NA|TRBV5-8|once|TRBJ1-6|15
CASSLLPEGNSPLHF
TGTGCCAGCAGCTTGCTTCCAGAGGGTAATTCACCCCTCCACTTT
>NA|TRBV6-1|NA|TRBJ1-5|12
CASSDLSQPQHF
TGTGCCAGCAGTGATCTCAGTCAGCCCCAGCATTTT
>TRBD1|TRBV6-6|NA|TRBJ2-3|15
CASSRTGGGTDTQYF
TGTGCCAGCAGTCGGACAGGGGGCGGGACAGATACGCAGTATTTT